This TCR beta chain was sequenced in a study of T cell responses to AZD1222 COVID-19 vaccine. Overall study: Recipients boosted at about 4 weeks or about 12 weeks are pooled. General study points: Regions left unmutated in variants are reportedly the target of nearly half of spike-specific TCRs. Repertoires were sampled only after the peak T cell response.

The table came from immunoSEQ multiplex PCR; TCRdb's copy has only in-frame clones and leaves some out. The sample records roughly 120,000 clones, approximately 86% being singletons. After removal of 3 bases from V and 6 bases from J, the junction contained 5 bases not matched to a gene. Germline loops: CDR1 SGHNT, CDR2 YYREEE (reference sequence). This CDR3 has 15 amino acids. Details on this clone: Its antigen remains unidentified.

This receptor was taken from an adult in good health. This chain connects TRBV5-4 to TRBJ2-2; 10 nucleotides match TRBD2. This specimen was peripheral blood, taken on day 0 of AZD1222 vaccination. In nucleotides, the CDR3 is TGTGCCAGCAGCTCACTAGCGGGGAAGGCCGGGGAGCTGTTTTTT. Protein product: CASSSLAGKAGELFF.